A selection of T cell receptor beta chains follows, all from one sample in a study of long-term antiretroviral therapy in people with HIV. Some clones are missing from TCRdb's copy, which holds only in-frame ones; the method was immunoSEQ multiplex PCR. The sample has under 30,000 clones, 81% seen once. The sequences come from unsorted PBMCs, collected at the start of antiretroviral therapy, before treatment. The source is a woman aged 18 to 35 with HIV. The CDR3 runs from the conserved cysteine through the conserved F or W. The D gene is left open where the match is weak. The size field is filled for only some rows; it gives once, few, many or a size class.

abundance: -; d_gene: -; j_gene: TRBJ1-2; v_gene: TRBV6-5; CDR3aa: CASSYSDRLYGYTF; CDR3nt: TGTGCCAGCAGTTACTCCGACAGACTCTATGGCTACACCTTC
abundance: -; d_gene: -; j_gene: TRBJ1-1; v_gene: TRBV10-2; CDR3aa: CASSELRAEAFF; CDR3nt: TGCGCCAGCAGTGAATTAAGGGCAGAAGCTTTCTTT
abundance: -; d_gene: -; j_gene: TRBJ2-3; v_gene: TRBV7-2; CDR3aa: CASSQSGRNTQYF; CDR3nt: TGTGCCAGCAGCCAGTCCGGGCGCAATACGCAGTATTTT
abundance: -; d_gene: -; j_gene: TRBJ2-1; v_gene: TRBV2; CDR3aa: CASSGTTGTYGEQFF; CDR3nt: TGTGCCAGCAGTGGGACAACCGGGACATATGGTGAGCAGTTCTTC
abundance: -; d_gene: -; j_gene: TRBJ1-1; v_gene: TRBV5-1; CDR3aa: CASSLEWGSSTEAFF; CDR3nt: TGCGCCAGCAGCTTGGAGTGGGGGTCAAGTACTGAAGCTTTCTTT
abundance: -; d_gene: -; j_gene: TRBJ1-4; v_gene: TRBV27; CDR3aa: CASTSTNEKLFF; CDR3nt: TGTGCCAGCACTTCTACTAATGAAAAACTGTTTTTT
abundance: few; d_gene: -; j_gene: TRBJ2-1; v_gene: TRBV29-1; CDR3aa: CSVEEFGGTPNEQFF; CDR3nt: TGCAGCGTTGAAGAGTTTGGCGGGACACCAAATGAGCAGTTCTTC
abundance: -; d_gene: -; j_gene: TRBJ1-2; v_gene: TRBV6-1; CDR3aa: CASSEWDRGLAYGYTF; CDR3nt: TGTGCCAGCAGTGAATGGGATAGGGGGTTAGCCTATGGCTACACCTTC
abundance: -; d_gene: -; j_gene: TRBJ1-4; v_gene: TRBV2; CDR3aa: CASSERDEKLFF; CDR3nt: TGTGCCAGCAGTGAGCGGGATGAAAAACTGTTTTTT
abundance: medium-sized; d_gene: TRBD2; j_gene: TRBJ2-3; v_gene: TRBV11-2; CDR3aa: CASSWQTSGRADTQYF; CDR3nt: TGTGCCAGCAGCTGGCAGACTAGCGGGAGGGCAGATACGCAGTATTTT
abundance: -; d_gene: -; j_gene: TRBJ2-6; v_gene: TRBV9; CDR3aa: CASSVDGGSGANVLTF; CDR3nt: TGTGCCAGCAGCGTAGACGGGGGATCTGGGGCCAACGTCCTGACTTTC
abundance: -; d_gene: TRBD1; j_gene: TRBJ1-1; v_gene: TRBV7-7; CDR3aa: CASSITGAEAFF; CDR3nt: TGTGCCAGCAGCATAACAGGGGCTGAAGCTTTCTTT
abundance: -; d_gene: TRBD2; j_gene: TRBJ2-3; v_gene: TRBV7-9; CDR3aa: CASSFVSGVSHGTDTQYF; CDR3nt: TGTGCCAGCAGCTTCGTAAGCGGGGTTAGTCACGGGACAGATACGCAGTATTTT
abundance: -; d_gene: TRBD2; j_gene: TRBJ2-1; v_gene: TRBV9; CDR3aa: CASSLNLAGGTYNEQFF; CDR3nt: TGTGCCAGCAGCCTTAACTTAGCGGGAGGCACATACAATGAGCAGTTCTTC
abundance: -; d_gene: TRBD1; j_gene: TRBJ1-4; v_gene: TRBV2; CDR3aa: CASSGSRRQGNEKLFF; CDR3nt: TGTGCCAGCAGTGGAAGTAGGAGACAGGGAAATGAAAAACTGTTTTTT
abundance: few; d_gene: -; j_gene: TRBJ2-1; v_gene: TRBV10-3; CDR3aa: CAISAYLLAPSSYNEQFF; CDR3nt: TGTGCCATCAGTGCCTATCTCCTAGCGCCGAGCTCCTACAATGAGCAGTTCTTC
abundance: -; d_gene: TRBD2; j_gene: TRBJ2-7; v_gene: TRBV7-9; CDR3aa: CASSLKGLAGLEQYF; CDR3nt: TGTGCCAGCAGCTTAAAGGGACTAGCGGGACTTGAGCAGTACTTC
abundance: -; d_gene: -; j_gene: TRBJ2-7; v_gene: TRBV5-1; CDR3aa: CASSSSGYRYEQYF; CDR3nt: TGCGCCAGCAGCTCATCGGGTTATCGCTACGAGCAGTACTTC